This is a list of T cell receptor beta chains from one sample in a study of blood T cell repertoires in COVID-19. Using immunoSEQ multiplex PCR, the repertoire was profiled, and TCRdb retains in-frame clones only, with some absent. The sample has around 300,000 clones; around nine tenths are singletons. Sequenced input: PBMCs or T cells enriched from blood (not recorded which). These receptor sequences come from a woman aged 25-40 years who had recovered from COVID-19. Both conserved end residues are part of each CDR3. The order of the fields is D gene, clone size, J gene, V gene, CDR3 protein, CDR3 DNA. D genes are given only for firm matches. The size field is filled for only some rows; it gives once, few, many or a size class.

>TRBD1|.|TRBJ1-2|TRBV6-2/TRBV6-3
CASSYPTIPDRVYGYTF
TGTGCCAGCAGTTACCCGACCATCCCGGACAGGGTTTATGGCTACACCTTC
>.|.|TRBJ1-5|TRBV12-3/TRBV12-4
CASAAGGQPQHF
TGTGCCAGCGCGGCGGGTGGTCAGCCCCAGCATTTT
>.|.|TRBJ1-3|TRBV7-9
CASSLVGPAGGNTIYF
TGTGCCAGCAGCTTAGTGGGGCCCGCAGGTGGAAACACCATATATTTT
>.|.|TRBJ1-2|TRBV6-5
CASRPRRGGGYTF
TGTGCCAGCAGACCCCGAAGGGGGGGTGGCTACACCTTC
>.|.|TRBJ2-7|TRBV6-2/TRBV6-3
CASSHDDLGQYF
TGTGCCAGCAGCCACGATGATCTCGGGCAGTACTTC
>.|.|TRBJ1-2|TRBV28
CASSQFRGSYGYTF
TGTGCCAGCAGTCAATTCCGGGGATCCTATGGCTACACCTTC
>TRBD1|.|TRBJ1-5|TRBV2
CASEQTGGGQPQHF
TGTGCCAGCGAACAAACAGGGGGTGGTCAGCCCCAGCATTTT
>.|.|TRBJ1-1|TRBV11-2
CASSSVRGTNTEAFF
TGTGCCAGCAGCTCGGTACGAGGGACTAACACTGAAGCTTTCTTT
>.|.|TRBJ2-1|TRBV5-4
CASSASEPYNEQFF
TGTGCCAGCAGCGCTAGCGAGCCTTACAATGAGCAGTTCTTC
>TRBD1|.|TRBJ1-2|TRBV18
CASSPPGTGYGYTF
TGTGCCAGCTCACCACCCGGGACAGGATATGGCTACACCTTC
>TRBD2|.|TRBJ2-2|TRBV7-2
CASSWLAGGLIGELFF
TGTGCCAGCAGCTGGTTAGCGGGAGGGCTGATCGGGGAGCTGTTTTTT
>.|.|TRBJ2-7|TRBV28
CASSLPPGHDLGGGAYEQYF
TGTGCCAGCAGTTTGCCGCCAGGGCACGATTTGGGAGGAGGGGCCTACGAGCAGTACTTC
>TRBD2|.|TRBJ2-1|TRBV19
CASSIPSGSSYNEQFF
TGTGCCAGTAGTATCCCTAGCGGGAGCTCCTACAATGAGCAGTTCTTC
>.|.|TRBJ1-2|TRBV7-9
CASSLRSESYTF
TGTGCCAGCAGCTTACGGTCCGAGAGCTACACCTTC
>.|once|TRBJ2-1|TRBV3-1/TRBV3-2
CASSLRGSYNEQFF
TGTGCCAGCAGCCTGCGGGGTTCCTACAATGAGCAGTTCTTC
>TRBD2|.|TRBJ2-1|TRBV4-3
CASSQEPSGDLTYNEQFF
TGCGCCAGCAGCCAAGAACCTAGCGGGGACCTAACCTACAATGAGCAGTTCTTC
>TRBD2|.|TRBJ2-6|TRBV6-6
CASSPRSIAGSTFLANVLTF
TGTGCCAGCAGTCCACGTTCAATAGCGGGCTCTACCTTTTTGGCCAACGTCCTGACTTTC
>TRBD1|.|TRBJ2-4|TRBV29-1
CSVEGQGPDIQYF
TGCAGCGTTGAGGGACAGGGACCCGACATTCAGTACTTC
>TRBD1|.|TRBJ2-1|TRBV10-3
CAISAHRGLGLNEQFF
TGTGCCATCAGTGCTCACAGGGGGCTCGGGTTGAATGAGCAGTTCTTC
>.|few|TRBJ2-3|TRBV6-5
CASSYGRGNTDTQYF
TGTGCCAGCAGTTACGGCAGGGGAAACACAGATACGCAGTATTTT
>.|.|TRBJ1-1|TRBV19
CASTNTIRGSEAFF
TGTGCCAGTACCAATACTATAAGGGGGTCTGAAGCTTTCTTT
>.|.|TRBJ2-2|TRBV21-1
CASSKDPSGRADTGELFF
TGTGCCAGCAGCAAAGACCCTAGCGGGAGGGCCGACACCGGGGAGCTGTTTTTT
>.|.|TRBJ1-1|TRBV6-5
CASSYLQGWNTEAFF
TGTGCCAGCAGTTACCTCCAGGGATGGAACACTGAAGCTTTCTTT
>.|.|TRBJ2-7|TRBV3-1/TRBV3-2
CASSPVAGGYEQYF
TGTGCCAGCAGCCCGGTGGCAGGAGGCTACGAGCAGTACTTC
>TRBD2|.|TRBJ2-6|TRBV7-8
CASSLMVAGGGANVLTF
TGTGCCAGCAGCTTAATGGTAGCGGGAGGTGGGGCCAACGTCCTGACTTTC
>TRBD2|.|TRBJ2-2|TRBV7-9
CASSLGAGNGELFF
TGTGCCAGCAGCCTCGGAGCGGGGAACGGGGAGCTGTTTTTT
>.|few|TRBJ1-1|TRBV5-1
CASSYDKANTEAFF
TGCGCCAGCAGCTACGACAAAGCAAACACTGAAGCTTTCTTT
>.|.|TRBJ2-6|TRBV7-9
CASRVSGGANVLTF
TGTGCCAGCAGGGTTAGTGGTGGGGCCAACGTCCTGACTTTC
>.|.|TRBJ2-7|TRBV5-1
CASSLPGGYEQYF
TGCGCCAGCAGCTTGCCGGGCGGGTACGAGCAGTACTTC
>TRBD1|.|TRBJ1-1|TRBV10-3
CAISDPTGQGAFKAFF
TGTGCCATCAGTGATCCTACGGGACAGGGGGCTTTTAAAGCTTTCTTT
>.|.|TRBJ2-2|TRBV19
CASSIVPGADPGELFF
TGTGCCAGTAGTATAGTGCCCGGAGCGGACCCCGGGGAGCTGTTTTTT
>.|.|TRBJ1-1|TRBV19
CASSIDRGTGRANTEAFF
TGTGCCAGTAGTATAGATCGGGGTACAGGGAGGGCCAACACTGAAGCTTTCTTT
>TRBD1|.|TRBJ2-7|TRBV7-9
CASSFAGQGAHEQYF
TGTGCCAGCAGTTTTGCGGGACAGGGGGCCCACGAGCAGTACTTC
>.|.|TRBJ1-6|TRBV7-9
CASSGDRSFDNSPLHF
TGTGCCAGCAGCGGAGACAGGAGTTTTGATAATTCACCCCTCCACTTT
>.|.|TRBJ2-7|TRBV15
CATSVDRNIYEQYF
TGTGCCACCAGCGTAGACAGAAACATCTACGAGCAGTACTTC
>TRBD1|.|TRBJ2-7|TRBV28
CASSSTGSGSYEQYF
TGTGCCAGCAGTTCGACAGGGTCGGGTTCCTACGAGCAGTACTTC
>TRBD1|.|TRBJ1-2|TRBV7-9
CASSLARSGGKNGYTF
TGTGCCAGCAGCTTAGCTCGGTCAGGGGGAAAGAATGGCTACACCTTC
>.|.|TRBJ2-7|TRBV13
CASSLGPAYEQYF
TGTGCCAGCAGCTTAGGCCCGGCCTACGAGCAGTACTTC
>.|.|TRBJ1-2|TRBV27
CASSLQASVYGYTF
TGTGCCAGCAGTTTACAGGCCAGTGTCTATGGCTACACCTTC
>.|.|TRBJ2-1|TRBV5-1
CASSLGWSGRRSSYNEQFF
TGCGCCAGCAGCTTGGGGTGGAGTGGGAGGAGGAGCTCCTACAATGAGCAGTTCTTC
>.|.|TRBJ2-7|TRBV5-8
CASSRDWDYEQYF
TGTGCCAGCAGTCGGGACTGGGACTACGAGCAGTACTTC
>TRBD1|.|TRBJ2-7|TRBV19
CASRRTGGTYEQYF
TGTGCCAGTAGGAGGACAGGGGGAACCTACGAGCAGTACTTC
>TRBD1|.|TRBJ1-5|TRBV10-2
CASSEGRQGDQPQHF
TGCGCCAGCAGTGAGGGTAGACAGGGTGATCAGCCCCAGCATTTT
>.|.|TRBJ1-1|TRBV5-1
CASSTGISWVNTEAFF
TGCGCCAGCAGTACAGGAATCTCCTGGGTGAACACTGAAGCTTTCTTT
>TRBD1|.|TRBJ1-1|TRBV2
CASSDPGQRDLEAFF
TGTGCCAGCAGTGATCCGGGACAGCGAGACCTTGAAGCTTTCTTT
>TRBD1|.|TRBJ2-1|TRBV3-1/TRBV3-2
CASSLGVNGRDRSNEQFF
TGTGCCAGCAGCCTAGGGGTTAACGGCCGGGACAGGTCCAATGAGCAGTTCTTC
>.|.|TRBJ1-2|TRBV3-1/TRBV3-2
CASSQDSDYGYTF
TGTGCCAGCAGCCAAGACTCGGACTATGGCTACACCTTC
>.|.|TRBJ1-2|TRBV2
CASRAGYHYGYTF
TGTGCCAGCAGGGCCGGGTACCACTATGGCTACACCTTC
>.|.|TRBJ1-5|TRBV20-1
CSASHGSQPQHF
TGCAGTGCTAGTCACGGGAGTCAGCCCCAGCATTTT
>.|.|TRBJ2-7|TRBV28
CASSVTVYEQYF
TGTGCCAGCAGTGTCACAGTTTACGAGCAGTACTTC